This TCR beta chain derives from a study of T cell repertoires in cytomegalovirus infection. Study details: A matching HLA type, together with CMV infection, was signaled by public TCR beta signatures.

Study results and limitations: Clonotype analysis showed dominance of the ex vivo response by HLA-C-restricted CMV-specific TCR beta clonotypes.

Using its own MiXCR run on the reads, TCRdb lists one record per CDR3 protein. This sample carries approximately 770,000 distinct CDR3 sequences, 25% to 35% of them seen once, and the ten largest clones take less than 15%. Details on this clonotype: Its target is not known.

There are 16 residues in the CDR3. CDR1 and CDR2 from the germline V gene are LGHNT and FRNRAP. Trimming stripped 3 bases from V and 2 bases from J, with 16 bases between. The specimen was cultured CD8+ T cells from PBMCs, collected from culture after CMV antigen stimulation. This chain connects TRBV12-5 to TRBJ2-5, with a possible D match to TRBD1 (7 bases). The sequence was obtained from a human donor in good health (CMV status not recorded). Some clones in this sample may be carry-over from other donors' samples. The CDR3: CASGFSSPGGQETQYF. The CDR3 nucleotides are TGTGCTAGTGGTTTTTCATCTCCAGGGGGGCAAGAGACCCAGTACTTC.